The clone carrying this T cell receptor beta chain was observed once. Its matching antigen is unknown. PCR used 60 Vbeta primers and 13 Jbeta primers. Some clones are missing from TCRdb's copy, which holds only in-frame ones; the method was immunoSEQ multiplex PCR. This sample has roughly 190,000 clones, with roughly 87% found just once. These data are taken from a study of cytomegalovirus exposure and HLA in healthy donors. CDR1 is SGHRS, CDR2 YFSETQ, per germline. CDR3 length equals 15 residues. The ends lost 4 bases at V and 4 bases at J; junction bases unmatched: 8. Study-level findings and limits: Several of the most significant clusters appeared, in a later analysis, to be linked to common viral pathogens. Follow-up analysis later connected one missense variant in DCLRE1C with trimming of TCR beta V- and J-genes.

The sequencing input was PBMCs. This receptor was taken from a boy aged 2-15 years in good health and CMV-seronegative. The rearrangement uses TRBV5-1 and TRBJ1-1; 9 positions match TRBD1. The CDR3: CASSLTGGGGTEAFF. In nucleotides, the CDR3 is TGCGCCAGCAGCCTAACAGGGGGCGGGGGCACTGAAGCTTTCTTT. Based on the CDR3 plus reference TRBV5-1 and TRBJ1-1, the full variable domain is KAGVTQTPRYLIKTRGQQVTLSCSPISGHRSVSWYQQTPGQGLQFLFEYFSETQRNKGNFPGRFSGRQFSNSRSEMNVSTLELGDSALYLCASSLTGGGGTEAFFGQGTRLTVV.